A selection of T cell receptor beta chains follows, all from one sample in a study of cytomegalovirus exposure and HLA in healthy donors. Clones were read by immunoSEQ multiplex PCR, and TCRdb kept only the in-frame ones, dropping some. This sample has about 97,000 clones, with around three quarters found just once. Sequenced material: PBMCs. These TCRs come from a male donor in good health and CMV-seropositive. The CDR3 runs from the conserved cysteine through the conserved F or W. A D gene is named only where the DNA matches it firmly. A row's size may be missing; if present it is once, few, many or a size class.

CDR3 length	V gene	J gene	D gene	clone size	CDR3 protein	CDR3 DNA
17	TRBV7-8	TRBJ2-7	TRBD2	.	CASSLALGLADFYEQYF	TGTGCCAGCAGCTTAGCGCTGGGACTAGCGGACTTCTACGAGCAGTACTTC
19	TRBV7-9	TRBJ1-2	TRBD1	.	CASSSTPPVDREANYGYTF	TGTGCCAGCAGCTCTACCCCCCCCGTGGACAGGGAGGCTAACTATGGCTACACCTTC
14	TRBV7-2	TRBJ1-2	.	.	CASSLGRSNYGYTF	TGTGCCAGCAGCTTAGGCAGGTCTAACTATGGCTACACCTTC
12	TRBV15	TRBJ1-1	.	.	CATRISGTEAFF	TGTGCCACTAGGATTTCAGGCACTGAAGCTTTCTTT
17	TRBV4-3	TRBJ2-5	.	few	CASSPHMEGGRKETQYF	TGCGCCAGCAGCCCCCACATGGAGGGAGGCAGAAAAGAGACCCAGTACTTC
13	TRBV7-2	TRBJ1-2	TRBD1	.	CASSVGQGKGYTF	TGTGCCAGCAGCGTTGGACAGGGCAAAGGCTACACCTTC
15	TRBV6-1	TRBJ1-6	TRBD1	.	CASSERTGLNSPLHF	TGTGCCAGCAGTGAACGGACAGGACTAAATTCACCCCTCCACTTT
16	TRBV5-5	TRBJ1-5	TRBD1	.	CASSPGTGVSNQPQHF	TGTGCCAGCAGTCCGGGGACAGGGGTAAGCAATCAGCCCCAGCATTTT
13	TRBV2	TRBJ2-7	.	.	CASSTDLAYEQYF	TGTGCCAGCAGCACGGACTTAGCCTACGAGCAGTACTTC
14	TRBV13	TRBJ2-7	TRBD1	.	CASSPGQRSYEQYF	TGTGCCAGCAGCCCGGGACAGCGCTCCTACGAGCAGTACTTC
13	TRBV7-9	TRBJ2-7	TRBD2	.	CASRQRDSYEQYF	TGTGCCAGCAGGCAGCGGGATTCCTACGAGCAGTACTTC
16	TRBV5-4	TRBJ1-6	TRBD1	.	CASSLGTGGSNSPLHF	TGTGCCAGCAGCTTGGGTACAGGGGGCTCAAATTCACCCCTCCACTTT
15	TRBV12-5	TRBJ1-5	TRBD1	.	CASGLIQGAVQPQHF	TGTGCTAGTGGTTTGATTCAGGGGGCTGTTCAGCCCCAGCATTTT
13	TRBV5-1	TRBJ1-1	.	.	CASSLSGVTEAFF	TGCGCCAGCAGCTTGAGCGGAGTCACTGAAGCTTTCTTT
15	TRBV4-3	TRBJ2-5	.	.	CASSQLGQEQETQYF	TGCGCCAGCAGCCAACTTGGGCAGGAACAAGAGACCCAGTACTTC
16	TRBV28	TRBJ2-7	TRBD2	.	CASSLTGLASQGEQYF	TGTGCCAGCAGTTTAACCGGACTAGCGAGTCAGGGCGAGCAGTACTTC
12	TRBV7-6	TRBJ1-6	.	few	CASSSRDSPLHF	TGTGCCAGCAGCTCTCGGGATTCACCCCTCCACTTT
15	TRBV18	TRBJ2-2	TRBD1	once	CASSPSGQGAGELFF	TGTGCCAGCTCACCGTCGGGACAGGGGGCCGGGGAGCTGTTTTTT
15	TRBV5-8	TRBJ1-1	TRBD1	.	CASSLAGTVGTEAFF	TGTGCCAGCAGCTTGGCCGGGACAGTTGGCACTGAAGCTTTCTTT
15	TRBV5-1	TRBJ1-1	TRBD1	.	CASSITGTGDTEAFF	TGCGCCAGCAGCATTACCGGGACAGGAGACACTGAAGCTTTCTTT
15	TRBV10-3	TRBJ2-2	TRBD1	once	CAIKSVQGDTGELFF	TGTGCCATCAAGTCGGTCCAGGGGGATACCGGGGAGCTGTTTTTT
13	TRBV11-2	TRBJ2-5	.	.	CASSSDPPGAQYF	TGTGCCAGCAGCTCCGACCCTCCCGGGGCCCAGTACTTC
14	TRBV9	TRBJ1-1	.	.	CASSVAMKNTEAFF	TGTGCCAGCAGCGTAGCTATGAAGAACACTGAAGCTTTCTTT
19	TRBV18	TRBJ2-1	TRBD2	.	CASSRPVEQREGLYNEQFF	TGTGCCAGCTCACGCCCGGTGGAGCAACGGGAGGGGCTATACAATGAGCAGTTCTTC
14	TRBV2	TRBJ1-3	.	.	CASSPGTLGNTIYF	TGTGCCAGCAGCCCCGGGACACTTGGAAACACCATATATTTT
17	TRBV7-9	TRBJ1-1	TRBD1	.	CASRRRGQLLQNTEAFF	TGTGCCAGCAGGCGTCGGGGACAGCTTTTACAGAACACTGAAGCTTTCTTT